This T cell receptor (beta chain) was sequenced for a study of tissue T cells after allogeneic stem cell transplantation. This clone was counted only a few times. The CDR3 is made up of 16 amino acids. Germline V gene sequence: CDR1 MNHEY, CDR2 SVGEGT. V lost 6 bases, J lost 12 bases, and 19 bases stayed unmatched. Measured with immunoSEQ multiplex PCR; TCRdb has only the in-frame clones, and not every one. The table has fewer than 5,000 clones, about 70% seen once; the top ten hold under 30%. The sequence derives from a female patient aged 18 to 49 with steroid-refractory graft-versus-host disease after an allogeneic stem cell transplant. Some T cells may have originated in the graft donor. The input for sequencing was duodenal tissue, taken at autopsy. The chain has TRBV6-2 or TRBV6-3 and TRBJ2-1, with 8 bases fitting TRBD2. CDR3 coding DNA: TGTGCCAGCAGCTTAAGGGGTCCCGGAGCGGGAGTTGGGCAGTTCTTC. Translated: CASSLRGPGAGVGQFF.